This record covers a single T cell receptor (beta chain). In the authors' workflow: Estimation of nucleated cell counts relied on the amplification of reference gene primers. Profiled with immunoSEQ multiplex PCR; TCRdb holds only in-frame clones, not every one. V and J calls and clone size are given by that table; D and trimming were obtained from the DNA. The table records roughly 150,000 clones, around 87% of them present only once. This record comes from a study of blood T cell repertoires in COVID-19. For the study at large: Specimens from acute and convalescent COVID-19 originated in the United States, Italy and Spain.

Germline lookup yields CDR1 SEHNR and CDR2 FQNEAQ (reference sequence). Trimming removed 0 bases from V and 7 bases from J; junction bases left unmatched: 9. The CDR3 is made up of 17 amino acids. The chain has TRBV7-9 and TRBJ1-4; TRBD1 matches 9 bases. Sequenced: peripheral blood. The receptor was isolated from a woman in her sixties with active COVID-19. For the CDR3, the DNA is TGTGCCAGCAGCTTAGCGGGACAGGGAGACTCTCGTGAAAAACTGTTTTTT. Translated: CASSLAGQGDSREKLFF.